These T cell receptor beta chains were read from a single sample in a study of beta chain features in type 1 diabetes. Libraries were prepared by immunoSEQ multiplex PCR; TCRdb keeps only in-frame clonotypes and omits some of them. The sample holds hundreds of thousands of clones, over 10% seen once. Material for sequencing was naive CD4+ T cells from blood. All receptors come from a young woman in good health. The CDR3 runs from the conserved cysteine through the conserved F or W. Each record gives: CDR3 length, D gene, J gene, V gene, clone size, CDR3 DNA, CDR3 protein. D genes are given only for firm matches. Clone size appears in some rows only: once, few, many, or a class for an expanded clone.

13,-,TRBJ2-7,TRBV5-1,-,TGCGCCAGCAGCGACGGGATTTCCTACGAGCAGTACTTC,CASSDGISYEQYF
16,TRBD1,TRBJ2-3,TRBV7-3,few,TGTGCCAGATCCTCGCGGACAGGCCCCATCACAGATACGCAGTATTTT,CARSSRTGPITDTQYF
14,-,TRBJ2-2,TRBV29-1,few,TGCAGCGTTCGGTGGGGACAGAACACCGGGGAGCTGTTTTTT,CSVRWGQNTGELFF
11,-,TRBJ1-2,TRBV28,few,TGTGCCAGCAGCCCCCAGGGGCTAAAAGCCTTC,CASSPQGLKAF
14,-,TRBJ2-1,TRBV29-1,few,TGCAGCGTCGATCGACGGAGGAGGGCCACTGAGCAGTTCTTC,CSVDRRRRATEQFF
14,TRBD2,TRBJ2-3,TRBV6-1,few,TGTGCCAGCAGATCCGGGACTAGCGGTCATACGCAGTATTTT,CASRSGTSGHTQYF
16,-,TRBJ2-3,TRBV7-3,few,TGTGCCAGCTCTTTGGGGGGCCCGCCTCGTGCAGATACGCAGTATTTT,CASSLGGPPRADTQYF
13,-,TRBJ2-7,TRBV7-2,few,TGTGCCAGCAGCCGCGACAGAACCTACGAGCAGTACTTC,CASSRDRTYEQYF
14,-,TRBJ1-6,TRBV28,-,TGTGCCAGCAGTTCCGCGGGGGCTCATTCACCCCTCCACTTT,CASSSAGAHSPLHF
8,-,TRBJ1-2,TRBV5-6,-,TGTGCCAGCAGACAGCCAGTCTTC,CASRQPVF
12,-,TRBJ1-6,TRBV4-3,few,TGCGCCAGCAGCCTGAGAGGGTCACCCCTCCACTTT,CASSLRGSPLHF
11,-,TRBJ1-1,TRBV20-1,few,TGCAGTGCTACGGGTAGGACTGAAGCTTTCTTT,CSATGRTEAFF